The entry below describes one T cell receptor beta chain. The CDR3 loop spans 15 amino acids. Per the germline V gene, CDR1 is MGHDK and CDR2 is SYGVNS. Trimming at V came to 2 bases and at J to 4 bases, leaving 2 bases not matched to a gene. This sample's time point: patch test 2, 6 weeks after DPC sensitization. The treatment is: therapeutic diphenylcyclopropenone sensitization with weekly scalp DPC. Donation of samples came from alopecia patients who were 18 to 70 years old and suitable for DPC. The sample comes from a study of human T cells and chemical hapten exposure. Original processing notes: Sample TCR counts, which ranged from 23,224 to 690,600, had a median of 95,638. MiXCR, applied by TCRdb to the RACE reads, yields one record per CDR3 protein. These V and J calls are TCRdb output, not the study's own analysis. The table has 27,000 or so distinct CDR3 sequences, 8% to 9.5% seen once.

The input for sequencing was whole blood, taken in connection with sensitization to the hapten diphenylcyclopropenone (DPC). This sequence originates from a man aged 30 to 39 with alopecia areata. Some clones in this sample may be carry-over from other donors' samples. The chain carries TRBV25-1 and TRBJ1-2, with TRBD1 identical over 12 bases. In nucleotides, the CDR3 is TGTGCCAGCAGTGAAGGGACAGGGGGCTTCTATGGCTACACCTTC. Encoded protein: CASSEGTGGFYGYTF.